The 15 T cell receptor beta chains below were found in one sample sequenced in a study of shared clonotypes between healthy human individuals. The protocol was immunoSEQ multiplex PCR, while the TCRdb copy is restricted to in-frame clones and leaves out a portion. The sample has about 490,000 clones, 60% to 85% seen once. Sequencing used PBMCs. The source is a woman aged 40 to 50 in good health. Some clones in this sample may be carry-over from other donors' samples.

This clone was detected once. The rearrangement uses TRBV18 and TRBJ1-4, with 7 bases lining up with TRBD1. J was trimmed by 8 bases and V by 1 base; bases with no gene match: 7. This CDR3 has 15 amino acids. Germline-derived CDR1 and CDR2 are KGHSH and LQKENI. The CDR3 sequence: CASSPLRQGGEKLFF. The CDR3, as DNA: TGTGCCAGCTCACCACTCCGACAGGGCGGGGAAAAACTGTTTTTT.

This chain uses TRBV28 with TRBJ1-4; 12 bases align to TRBD1. Germline CDR1 and CDR2: MDHEN and SYDVKM. V dropped 3 bases and J dropped 8; count of bases not matched to a gene: 16. This CDR3 has 19 residues. CDR3 nucleotide sequence: TGTGCCAGCAGTTTGTCCGGGACAGGGGGCCCTCAGGGGGAGGAAAAACTGTTTTTT. This gives the protein CASSLSGTGGPQGEEKLFF.

This clone was observed at least ten times. Here the CDR3 reads CASQGSSYNEQFF. CDR3 nucleotides: TGTGCCAGCCAAGGGAGCTCCTACAATGAGCAGTTCTTC. This chain links TRBV2 with TRBJ2-1; D is possibly TRBD2 (5 bases). Trimming took off 8 bases at V and 0 bases at J, with 8 bases between the two ends. The CDR3 spans 13 residues. Germline lookup yields CDR1 SNHLY and CDR2 FYNNEI.

V is TRBV9 and J is TRBJ2-7, with TRBD1 matching 7 bases. CDR1 and CDR2 (germline): SGDLS, YYNGEE. There are 15 residues in the CDR3. V was clipped by 0 bases and J by 4 bases; unmatched bases: 7. CDR3 sequence (DNA): TGTGCCAGCAGCGTAGGCCCAGGGGGAAGGTACGAGCAGTACTTC. Its translation: CASSVGPGGRYEQYF. Looking up the rest from reference TRBV9 and TRBJ2-7 gives the full variable domain: DSGVTQTPKHLITATGQRVTLRCSPRSGDLSVYWYQQSLDQGLQFLIQYYNGEERAKGNILERFSAQQFPDLHSELNLSSLELGDSALYFCASSVGPGGRYEQYFGPGTRLTVT.

The chain links TRBV7-2 to TRBJ2-1, with TRBD2 matching over 8 bases. CDR1 SGHTA and CDR2 FQGNSA come from the germline V gene. The junction had 18 bases not matched to a gene; V was cut back by 5 bases and J by 9 bases. This CDR3 is 17 amino acids long. In DNA form, the CDR3 reads TGTGCCAGCAGCCGCACTTGGGTAGCGGGATATGGCAGTGAGCAGTTCTTC. Translation: CASSRTWVAGYGSEQFF.

This clone was detected many times. The V call is TRBV14, the J call TRBJ1-5; possible D gene TRBD1, 5 bases. Germline V gene data show CDR1 as SGHDN and CDR2 as FVKESK. The V and J ends lost 4 bases and 7 bases respectively, with 11 bases between them. This CDR3 comprises 13 residues. CDR3 nucleotides: TGTGCCAGCAGCCTAGGTAGGGACCAGCCCCAGCATTTT. Its protein is CASSLGRDQPQHF.

The chain has TRBV28 and TRBJ2-7; 11 bases fit TRBD2. Losses at the gene ends were 6 bases for V and 5 bases for J; bases not matched to a gene: 15. Germline V gene sequence: CDR1 MDHEN, CDR2 SYDVKM. This CDR3 comprises 17 residues. CDR3 coding DNA: TGTGCCAGCAGCCCCCCCGGCTCTAGCGGGAGGAAGAACGAGCAGTACTTC. It codes for CASSPPGSSGRKNEQYF.

V and J are TRBV4-3 and TRBJ2-2, with 14 bases identical to TRBD2. CDR1 and CDR2 from the germline V gene are LGHNA and YSLEER. V shed 0 bases and J 4 bases; nucleotides not matched to a gene: 7. CDR3 length: 19 residues. As DNA, the CDR3 is TGCGCCAGCAGCCAAGATCCGACTAGCGGGAGGGCCGGCACCGGGGAGCTGTTTTTT. As protein: CASSQDPTSGRAGTGELFF.

This clone appeared a few times. The chain combines TRBV27 with TRBJ2-5; 8 bases match TRBD1. Unmatched junction bases numbered 6, after V lost 5 bases and J lost 1 base. Germline-derived CDR1 and CDR2 are MNHEY and SMNVEV (reference sequence). CDR3 length equals 15 residues. CDR3 sequence: CASSAMGQAQETQYF. DNA of the CDR3: TGTGCCAGCAGTGCCATGGGACAGGCCCAAGAGACCCAGTACTTC.

There are a few counts of this clone. The chain has TRBV18 and TRBJ2-1, with D perhaps TRBD1 (5 bases). This CDR3 is built from 16 residues. With 0 bases removed from V and 3 bases from J, the gap between germline ends came to 12 bases. Germline V gives CDR1 KGHSH, CDR2 LQKENI. CDR3 loop: CASSPPMAGRYNEQFF. The CDR3 region has the DNA TGTGCCAGCTCACCACCTATGGCAGGGCGCTACAATGAGCAGTTCTTC.

The rearrangement uses TRBV9 and TRBJ2-7; 7 bases are shared with TRBD1. This CDR3 region has 14 residues. The germline CDR1 and CDR2 sequences are SGDLS and YYNGEE. V lost 2 bases, J lost 3 bases, and 5 bases stayed unmatched. In DNA form, the CDR3 reads TGTGCCAGCAGCGTTCGGGCAGGGGGCTACGAGCAGTACTTC. Translation: CASSVRAGGYEQYF.

The chain employs TRBV28 and TRBJ1-4; D is unclear. V lost 3 bases to trimming and J lost 6 bases, with 14 bases between them. Germline CDR1 is MDHEN and CDR2 is SYDVKM. The CDR3 length is 15 residues. In nucleotides, the CDR3 is TGTGCCAGCAGTTTGGATCGGCAGACTGATGAAAAACTGTTTTTT. It translates to CASSLDRQTDEKLFF.

The count of this clone is one. The V gene is TRBV27, the J gene TRBJ2-2; D may correspond to TRBD1 or TRBD2 (6 bases each). CDR3 size: 16 residues. Trimming shortened V by 6 bases and J by 2 bases, and 16 bases separated the two germline ends. CDR1 and CDR2 from the germline V gene are MNHEY and SMNVEV (reference sequence). This CDR3 reads CASSPRRGANTGELFF. As DNA, the CDR3 is TGTGCCAGCAGCCCCCGGAGGGGGGCCAACACCGGGGAGCTGTTTTTT.

The rearrangement links TRBV11-2 to TRBJ2-1; no firm D call. Trimming stripped 4 bases from V and 0 bases from J, with 10 bases between. The CDR3 runs 15 residues. Germline V gene data show CDR1 as SGHAT and CDR2 as FQNNGV. The CDR3 spells CASSSILASYNEQFF. CDR3 bases: TGTGCCAGCAGCTCGATCTTGGCCTCCTACAATGAGCAGTTCTTC.

The rearrangement uses TRBV28 and TRBJ1-1; D call uncertain. The germline V gene encodes CDR1 MDHEN and CDR2 SYDVKM. The CDR3 is made up of 13 amino acids. The V end was cut by 3 bases, the J end by 4 bases, with 9 bases between. CDR3 region: CASSFSRGTEAFF. The CDR3 DNA reads as TGTGCCAGCAGTTTCTCTCGGGGCACTGAAGCTTTCTTT.